The T cell receptor (beta chain) under discussion was sequenced for a study of beta chain features in type 1 diabetes. In germline, CDR1 is SGHNT, CDR2 YYREEE (reference sequence). The germline V and J ends were trimmed by 1 base and 5 bases, with 16 bases remaining between them. This CDR3 has 15 residues. Blood was collected once per donor into heparin, averaging about 120 mL. In regard to this clone: Its antigen remains unknown.

Broader study findings: Reduced insertions and increased deletions marked VDJ junctions in type 1 diabetes patients.

Reverse transcription of all isolated RNA meant that expressed TCRB transcripts were sequenced. The method was immunoSEQ multiplex PCR; TCRdb's version includes in-frame clones alone and lacks a portion of them. The table includes roughly 240,000 clones, 13% to 15% detected once. Sequencing was performed on naive CD4+ T cells from blood. This TCR was recovered from a woman between 40 and 50 years old in good health. The chain recombines TRBV5-4 with TRBJ2-7; D possibly corresponds to TRBD2 (5 bases). This CDR3 is CASSLSNGVWDEQYF. The CDR3 nucleotides read TGTGCCAGCAGCTTGTCTAACGGGGTCTGGGACGAGCAGTACTTC. Together with reference TRBV5-4 and TRBJ2-7, the CDR3 gives the full variable domain: ETGVTQSPTHLIKTRGQQVTLRCSSQSGHNTVSWYQQALGQGPQFIFQYYREEENGRGNFPPRFSGLQFPNYSSELNVNALELDDSALYLCASSLSNGVWDEQYFGPGTRLTVT.